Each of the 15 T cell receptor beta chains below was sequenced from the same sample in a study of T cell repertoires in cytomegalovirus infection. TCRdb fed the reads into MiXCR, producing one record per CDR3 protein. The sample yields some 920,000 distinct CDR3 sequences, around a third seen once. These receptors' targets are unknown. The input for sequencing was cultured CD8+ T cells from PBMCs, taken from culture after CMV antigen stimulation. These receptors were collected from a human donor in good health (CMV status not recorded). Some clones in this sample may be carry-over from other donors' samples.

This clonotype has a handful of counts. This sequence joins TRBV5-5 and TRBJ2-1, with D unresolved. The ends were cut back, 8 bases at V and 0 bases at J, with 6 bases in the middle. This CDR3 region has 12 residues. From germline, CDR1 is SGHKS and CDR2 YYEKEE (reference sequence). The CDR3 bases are TGTGCCAGTTTGAGCTCCTACAATGAGCAGTTCTTC. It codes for CASLSSYNEQFF.

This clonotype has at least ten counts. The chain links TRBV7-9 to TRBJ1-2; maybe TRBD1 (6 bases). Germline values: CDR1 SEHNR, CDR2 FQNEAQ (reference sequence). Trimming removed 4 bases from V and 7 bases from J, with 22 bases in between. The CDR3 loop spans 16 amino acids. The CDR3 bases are TGTGCCAGCAGCTCGACGCGAGGGGGAAGTTTATCTGGCTACACCTTC. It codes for CASSSTRGGSLSGYTF.

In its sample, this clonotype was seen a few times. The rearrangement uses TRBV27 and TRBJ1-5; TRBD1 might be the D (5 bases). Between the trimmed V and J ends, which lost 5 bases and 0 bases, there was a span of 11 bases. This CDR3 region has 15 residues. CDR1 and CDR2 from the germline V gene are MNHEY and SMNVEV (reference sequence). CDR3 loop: CASSPGTFSNQPQHF. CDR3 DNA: TGTGCCAGCAGTCCCGGGACTTTTAGCAATCAGCCCCAGCATTTT.

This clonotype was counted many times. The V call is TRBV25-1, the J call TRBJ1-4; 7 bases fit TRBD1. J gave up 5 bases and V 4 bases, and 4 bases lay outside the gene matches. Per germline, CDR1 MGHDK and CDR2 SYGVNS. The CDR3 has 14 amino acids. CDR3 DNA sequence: TGTGCCAGCAGTGGTCGGGACAGAAATGAAAAACTGTTTTTT. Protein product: CASSGRDRNEKLFF.

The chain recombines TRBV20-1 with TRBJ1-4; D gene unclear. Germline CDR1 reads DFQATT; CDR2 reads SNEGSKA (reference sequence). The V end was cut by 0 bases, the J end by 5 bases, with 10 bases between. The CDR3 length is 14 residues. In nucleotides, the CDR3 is TGCAGTGCTAGAGATCTGTCGCAGAATGAAAAACTGTTTTTT. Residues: CSARDLSQNEKLFF.

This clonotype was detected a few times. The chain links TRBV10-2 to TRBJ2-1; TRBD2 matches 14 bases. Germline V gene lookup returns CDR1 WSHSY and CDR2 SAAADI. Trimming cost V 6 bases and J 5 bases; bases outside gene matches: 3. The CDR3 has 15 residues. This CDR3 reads CASSAGLAGDNEQFF. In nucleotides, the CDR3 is TGCGCCAGCAGCGCGGGACTAGCGGGGGACAATGAGCAGTTCTTC.

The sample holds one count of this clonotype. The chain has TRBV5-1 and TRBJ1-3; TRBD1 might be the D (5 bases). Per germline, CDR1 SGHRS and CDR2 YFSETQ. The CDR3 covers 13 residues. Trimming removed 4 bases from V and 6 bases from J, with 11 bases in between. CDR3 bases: TGCGCCAGCAGCCCGAGGGGAGAAAACACCATATATTTT. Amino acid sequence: CASSPRGENTIYF.

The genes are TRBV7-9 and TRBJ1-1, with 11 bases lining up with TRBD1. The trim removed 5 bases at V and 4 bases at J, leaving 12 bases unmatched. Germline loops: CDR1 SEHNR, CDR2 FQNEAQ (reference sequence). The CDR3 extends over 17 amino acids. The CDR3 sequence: CASSPQRTGGAGTEAFF. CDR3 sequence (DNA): TGTGCCAGCAGCCCCCAAAGGACAGGGGGCGCTGGCACTGAAGCTTTCTTT.

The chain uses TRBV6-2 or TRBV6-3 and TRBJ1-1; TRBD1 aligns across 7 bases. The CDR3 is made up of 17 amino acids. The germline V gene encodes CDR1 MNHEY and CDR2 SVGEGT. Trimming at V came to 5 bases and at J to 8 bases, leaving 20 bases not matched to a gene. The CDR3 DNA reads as TGTGCCAGCAGTCAGCCGGGACAGTCAAGAACAGTCCTAGAAGCTTTCTTT. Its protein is CASSQPGQSRTVLEAFF.

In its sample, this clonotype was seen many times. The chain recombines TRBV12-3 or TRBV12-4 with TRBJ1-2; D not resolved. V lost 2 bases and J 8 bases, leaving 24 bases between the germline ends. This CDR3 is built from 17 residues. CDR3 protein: CASSLYPGPRTPGGYTF. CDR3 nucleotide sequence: TGTGCCAGCAGTTTATACCCGGGCCCCAGGACGCCTGGAGGCTACACCTTC.

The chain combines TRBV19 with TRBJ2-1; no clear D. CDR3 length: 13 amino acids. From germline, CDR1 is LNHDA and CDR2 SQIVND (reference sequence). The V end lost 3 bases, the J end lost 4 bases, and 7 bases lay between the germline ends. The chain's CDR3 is CASSIYFYNEQFF. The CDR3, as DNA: TGTGCCAGTAGTATCTACTTTTACAATGAGCAGTTCTTC.

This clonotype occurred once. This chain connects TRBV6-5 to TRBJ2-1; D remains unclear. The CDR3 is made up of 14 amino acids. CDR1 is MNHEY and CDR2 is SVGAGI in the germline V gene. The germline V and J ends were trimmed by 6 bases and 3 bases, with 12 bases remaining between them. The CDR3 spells CASRSRAFYNEQFF. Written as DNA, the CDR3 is TGTGCCAGCAGGTCTCGGGCCTTCTACAATGAGCAGTTCTTC.

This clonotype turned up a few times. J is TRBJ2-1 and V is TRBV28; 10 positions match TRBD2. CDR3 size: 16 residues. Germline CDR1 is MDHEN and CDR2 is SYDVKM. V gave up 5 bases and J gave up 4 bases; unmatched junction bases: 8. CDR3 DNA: TGTGCCAGCAGTCGACTAGCGGGCCAACGTTACAATGAGCAGTTCTTC. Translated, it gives CASSRLAGQRYNEQFF. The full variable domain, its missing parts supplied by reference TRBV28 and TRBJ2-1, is DVKVTQSSRYLVKRTGEKVFLECVQDMDHENMFWYRQDPGLGLRLIYFSYDVKMKEKGDIPEGYSVSREKKERFSLILESASTNQTSMYLCASSRLAGQRYNEQFFGPGTRLTVL.

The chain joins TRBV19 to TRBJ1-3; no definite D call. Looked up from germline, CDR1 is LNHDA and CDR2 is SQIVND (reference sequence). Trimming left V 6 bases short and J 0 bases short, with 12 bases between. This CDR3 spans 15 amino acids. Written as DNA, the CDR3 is TGTGCCAGTAGCGCCGTCGTGGGCTCTGGAAACACCATATATTTT. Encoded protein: CASSAVVGSGNTIYF.

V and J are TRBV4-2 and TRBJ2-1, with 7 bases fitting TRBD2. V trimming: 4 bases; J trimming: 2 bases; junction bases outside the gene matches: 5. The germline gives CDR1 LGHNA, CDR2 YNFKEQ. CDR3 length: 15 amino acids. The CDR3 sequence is CASSPELAAYNEQFF. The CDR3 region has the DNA TGTGCCAGCAGCCCCGAGCTAGCGGCCTACAATGAGCAGTTCTTC.